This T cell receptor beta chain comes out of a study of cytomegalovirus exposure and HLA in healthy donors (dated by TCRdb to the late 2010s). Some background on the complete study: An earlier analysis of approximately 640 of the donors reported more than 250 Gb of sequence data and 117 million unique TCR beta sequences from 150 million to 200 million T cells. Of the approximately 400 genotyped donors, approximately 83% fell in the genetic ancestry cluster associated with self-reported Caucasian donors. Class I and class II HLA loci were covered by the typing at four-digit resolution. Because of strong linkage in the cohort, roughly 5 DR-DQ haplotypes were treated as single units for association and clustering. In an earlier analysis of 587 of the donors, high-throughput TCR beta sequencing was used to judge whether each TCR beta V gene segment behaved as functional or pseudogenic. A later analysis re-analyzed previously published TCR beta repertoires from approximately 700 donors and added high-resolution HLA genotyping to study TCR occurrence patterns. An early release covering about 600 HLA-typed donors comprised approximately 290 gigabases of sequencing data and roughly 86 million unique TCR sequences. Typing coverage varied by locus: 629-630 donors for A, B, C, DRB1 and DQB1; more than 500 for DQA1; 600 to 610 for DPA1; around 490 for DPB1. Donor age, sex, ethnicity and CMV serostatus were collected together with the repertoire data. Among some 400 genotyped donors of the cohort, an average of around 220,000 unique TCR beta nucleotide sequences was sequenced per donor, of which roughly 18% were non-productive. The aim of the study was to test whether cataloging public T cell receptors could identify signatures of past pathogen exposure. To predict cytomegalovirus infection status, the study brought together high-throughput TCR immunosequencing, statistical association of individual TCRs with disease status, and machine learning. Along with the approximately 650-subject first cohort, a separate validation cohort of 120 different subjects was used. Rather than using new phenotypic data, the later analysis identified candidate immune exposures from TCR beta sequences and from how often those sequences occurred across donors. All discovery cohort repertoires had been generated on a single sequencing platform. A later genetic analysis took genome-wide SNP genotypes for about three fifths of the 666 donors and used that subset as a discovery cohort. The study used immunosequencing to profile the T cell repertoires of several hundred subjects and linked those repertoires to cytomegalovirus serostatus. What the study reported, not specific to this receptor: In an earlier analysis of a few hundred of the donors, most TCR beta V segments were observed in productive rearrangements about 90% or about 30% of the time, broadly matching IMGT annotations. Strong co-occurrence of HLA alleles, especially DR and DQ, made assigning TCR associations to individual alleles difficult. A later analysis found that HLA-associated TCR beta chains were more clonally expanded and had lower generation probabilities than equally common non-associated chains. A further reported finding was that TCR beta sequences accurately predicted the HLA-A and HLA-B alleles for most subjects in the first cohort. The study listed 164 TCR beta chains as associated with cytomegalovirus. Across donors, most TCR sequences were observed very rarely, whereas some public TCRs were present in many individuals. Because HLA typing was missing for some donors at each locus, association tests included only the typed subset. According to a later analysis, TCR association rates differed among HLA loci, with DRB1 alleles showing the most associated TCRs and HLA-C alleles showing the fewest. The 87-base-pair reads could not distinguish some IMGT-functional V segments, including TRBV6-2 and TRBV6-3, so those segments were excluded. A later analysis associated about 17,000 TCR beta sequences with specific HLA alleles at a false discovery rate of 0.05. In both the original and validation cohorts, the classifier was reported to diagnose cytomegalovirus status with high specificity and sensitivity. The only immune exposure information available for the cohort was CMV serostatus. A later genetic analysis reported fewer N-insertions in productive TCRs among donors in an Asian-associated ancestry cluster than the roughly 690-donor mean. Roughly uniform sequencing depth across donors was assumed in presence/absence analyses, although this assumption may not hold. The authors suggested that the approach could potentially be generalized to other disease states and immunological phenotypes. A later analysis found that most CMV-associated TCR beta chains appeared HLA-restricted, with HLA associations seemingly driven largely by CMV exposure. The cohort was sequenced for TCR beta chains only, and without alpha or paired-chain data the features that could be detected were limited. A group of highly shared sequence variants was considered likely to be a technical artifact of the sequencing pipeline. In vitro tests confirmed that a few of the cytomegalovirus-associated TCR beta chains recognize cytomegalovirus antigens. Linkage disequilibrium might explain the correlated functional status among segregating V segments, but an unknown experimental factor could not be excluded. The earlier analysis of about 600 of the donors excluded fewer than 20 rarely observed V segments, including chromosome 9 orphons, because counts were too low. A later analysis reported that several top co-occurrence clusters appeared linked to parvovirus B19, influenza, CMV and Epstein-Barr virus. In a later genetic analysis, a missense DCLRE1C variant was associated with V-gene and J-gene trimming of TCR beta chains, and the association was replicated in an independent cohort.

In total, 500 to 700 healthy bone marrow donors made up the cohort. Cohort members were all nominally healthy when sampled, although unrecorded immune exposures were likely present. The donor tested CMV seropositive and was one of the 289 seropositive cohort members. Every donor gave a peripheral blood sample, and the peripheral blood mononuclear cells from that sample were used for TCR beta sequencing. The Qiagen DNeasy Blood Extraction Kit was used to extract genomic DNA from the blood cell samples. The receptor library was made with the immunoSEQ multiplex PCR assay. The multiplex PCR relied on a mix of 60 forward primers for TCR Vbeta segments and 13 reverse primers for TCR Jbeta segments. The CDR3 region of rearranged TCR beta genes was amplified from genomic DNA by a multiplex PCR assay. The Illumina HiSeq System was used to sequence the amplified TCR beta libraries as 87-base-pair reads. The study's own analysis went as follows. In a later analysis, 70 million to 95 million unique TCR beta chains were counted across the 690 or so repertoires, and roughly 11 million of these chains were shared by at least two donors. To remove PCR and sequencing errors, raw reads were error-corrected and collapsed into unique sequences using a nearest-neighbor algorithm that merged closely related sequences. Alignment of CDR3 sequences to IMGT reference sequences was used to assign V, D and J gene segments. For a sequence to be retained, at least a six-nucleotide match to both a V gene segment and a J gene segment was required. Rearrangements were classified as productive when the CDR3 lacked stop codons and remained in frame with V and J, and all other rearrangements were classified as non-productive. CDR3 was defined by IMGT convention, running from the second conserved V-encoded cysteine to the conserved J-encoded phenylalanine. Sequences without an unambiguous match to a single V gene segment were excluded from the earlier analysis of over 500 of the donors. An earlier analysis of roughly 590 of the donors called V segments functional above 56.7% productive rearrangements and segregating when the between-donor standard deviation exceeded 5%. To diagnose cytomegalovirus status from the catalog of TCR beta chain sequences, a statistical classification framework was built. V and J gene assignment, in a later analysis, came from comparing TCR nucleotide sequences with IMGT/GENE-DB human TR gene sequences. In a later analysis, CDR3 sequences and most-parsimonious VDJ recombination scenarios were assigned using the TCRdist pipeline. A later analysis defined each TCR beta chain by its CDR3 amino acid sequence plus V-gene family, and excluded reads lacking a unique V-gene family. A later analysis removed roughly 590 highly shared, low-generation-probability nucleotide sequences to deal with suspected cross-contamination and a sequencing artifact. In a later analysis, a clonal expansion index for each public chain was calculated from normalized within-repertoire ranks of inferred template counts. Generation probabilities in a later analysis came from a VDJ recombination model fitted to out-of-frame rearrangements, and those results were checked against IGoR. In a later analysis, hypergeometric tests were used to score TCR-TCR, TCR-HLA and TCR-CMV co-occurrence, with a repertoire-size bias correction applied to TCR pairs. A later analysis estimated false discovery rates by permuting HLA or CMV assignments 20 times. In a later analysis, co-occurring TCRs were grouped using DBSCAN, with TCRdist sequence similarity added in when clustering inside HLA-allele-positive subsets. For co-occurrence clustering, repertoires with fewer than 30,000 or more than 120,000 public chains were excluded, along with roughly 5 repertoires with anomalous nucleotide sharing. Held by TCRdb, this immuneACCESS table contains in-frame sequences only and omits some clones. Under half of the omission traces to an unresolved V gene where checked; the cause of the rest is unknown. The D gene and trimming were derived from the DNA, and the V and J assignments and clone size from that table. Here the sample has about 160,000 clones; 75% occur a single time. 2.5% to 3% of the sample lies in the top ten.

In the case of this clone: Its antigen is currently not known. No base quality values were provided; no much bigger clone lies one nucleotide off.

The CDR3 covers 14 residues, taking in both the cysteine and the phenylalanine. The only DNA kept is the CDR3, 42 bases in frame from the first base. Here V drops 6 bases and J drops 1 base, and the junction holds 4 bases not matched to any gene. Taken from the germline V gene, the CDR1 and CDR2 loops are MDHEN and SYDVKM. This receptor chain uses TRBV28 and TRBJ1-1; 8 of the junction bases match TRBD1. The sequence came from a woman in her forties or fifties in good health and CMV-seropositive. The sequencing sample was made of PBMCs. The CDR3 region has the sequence CASSPGQGNTEAFF. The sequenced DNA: TGTGCCAGCAGCCCCGGACAGGGGAACACTGAAGCTTTCTTT.